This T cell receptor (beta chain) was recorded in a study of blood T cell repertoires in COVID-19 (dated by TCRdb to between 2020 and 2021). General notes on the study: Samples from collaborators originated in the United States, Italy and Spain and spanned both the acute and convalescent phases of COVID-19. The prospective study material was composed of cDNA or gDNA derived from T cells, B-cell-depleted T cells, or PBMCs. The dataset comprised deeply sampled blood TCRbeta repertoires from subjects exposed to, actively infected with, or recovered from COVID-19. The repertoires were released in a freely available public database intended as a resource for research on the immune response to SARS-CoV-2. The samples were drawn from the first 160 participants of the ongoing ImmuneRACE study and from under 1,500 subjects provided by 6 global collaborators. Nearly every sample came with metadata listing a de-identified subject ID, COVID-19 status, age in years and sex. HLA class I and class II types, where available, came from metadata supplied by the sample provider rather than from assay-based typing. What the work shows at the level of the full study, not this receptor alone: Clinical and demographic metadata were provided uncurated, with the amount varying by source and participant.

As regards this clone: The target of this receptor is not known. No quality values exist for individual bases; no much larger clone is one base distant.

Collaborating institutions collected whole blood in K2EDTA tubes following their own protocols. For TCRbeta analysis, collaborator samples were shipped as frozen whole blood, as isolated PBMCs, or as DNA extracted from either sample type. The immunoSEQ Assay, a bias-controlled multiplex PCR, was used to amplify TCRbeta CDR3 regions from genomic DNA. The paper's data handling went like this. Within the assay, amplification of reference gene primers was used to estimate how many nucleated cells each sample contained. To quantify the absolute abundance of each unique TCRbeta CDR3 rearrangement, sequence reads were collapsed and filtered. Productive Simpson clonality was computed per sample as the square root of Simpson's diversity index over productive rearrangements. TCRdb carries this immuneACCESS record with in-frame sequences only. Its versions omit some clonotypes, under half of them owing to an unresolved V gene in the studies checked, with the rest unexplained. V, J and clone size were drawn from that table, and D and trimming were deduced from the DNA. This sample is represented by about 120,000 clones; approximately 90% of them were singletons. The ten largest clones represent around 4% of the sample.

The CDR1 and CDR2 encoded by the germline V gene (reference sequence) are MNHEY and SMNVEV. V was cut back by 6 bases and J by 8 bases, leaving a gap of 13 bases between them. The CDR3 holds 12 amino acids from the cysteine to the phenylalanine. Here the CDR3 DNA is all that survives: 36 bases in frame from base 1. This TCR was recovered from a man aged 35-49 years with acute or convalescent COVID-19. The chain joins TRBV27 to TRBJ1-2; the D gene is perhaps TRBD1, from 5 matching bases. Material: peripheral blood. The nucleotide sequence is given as TGTGCCAGCAGGGAGGGGTTAGGGGGCTACACCTTC. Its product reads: CASREGLGGYTF.